This passage covers 7 T cell receptor beta chains from one sample sequenced in a study of blood T cells in healthy people across ages. Through a sample-barcoded 5' primer and a J-beta primer mix, a second PCR was run for roughly 7 to 12 cycles. MiXCR, applied by TCRdb to the 5' RACE reads, yields one record per CDR3 protein. The sample lists roughly 1.7 million distinct CDR3 sequences; 34% were seen once. The sample comprised blood. The receptors here all came from a woman aged 25 to 39 in good health.

This clonotype showed up just a few times. The chain joins TRBV12-3 or TRBV12-4 to TRBJ2-2; D gene uncertain. V was cut by 1 base and J by 1 base, with 4 bases left in between. This CDR3 comprises 14 residues. CDR3 sequence reads: CASSLGRNTGELFF. The CDR3 DNA reads as TGTGCCAGCAGTTTAGGGCGGAACACCGGGGAGCTGTTTTTT.

The chain couples TRBV6-1 to TRBJ1-5; D may be TRBD1 (5 bases). From germline, CDR1 is MNHNS and CDR2 SASEGT. CDR3 length: 14 residues. Between the trimmed V and J ends, which lost 8 bases and 0 bases, there was a span of 11 bases. CDR3 nucleotides: TGTGCCAGCGGGGCCTGGGGTAGCAATCAGCCCCAGCATTTT. This gives the protein CASGAWGSNQPQHF.

The chain uses TRBV9 and TRBJ2-2; no definite D call. CDR1 and CDR2 (germline): SGDLS, YYNGEE. The V and J ends lost 2 bases and 0 bases respectively, with 11 bases between them. CDR3 length: 16 amino acids. CDR3 sequence (DNA): TGTGCCAGCAGCGTGGCTCCGGCTGCGAACACCGGGGAGCTGTTTTTT. It translates to CASSVAPAANTGELFF.

The rearrangement uses TRBV30 and TRBJ1-2; TRBD1 might be the D (5 bases). The CDR3 loop spans 11 amino acids. Trimming shortened V by 4 bases and J by 7 bases, and 10 bases separated the two germline ends. Germline CDR1 is GTSNPN and CDR2 is SVGIG (reference sequence). CDR3 region: CAWIRGGGYTF. The DNA for the CDR3 is TGTGCCTGGATCCGGGGGGGTGGCTACACCTTC.

This clonotype was observed a few times. This chain links TRBV5-6 with TRBJ2-3; D unresolved. The CDR3 runs to 16 residues. Germline loops: CDR1 SGHDT, CDR2 YYEEEE. The ends were cut back, 0 bases at V and 4 bases at J, with 15 bases in the middle. CDR3 nucleotides: TGTGCCAGCAGCTTGGATCCTCCAATCGGGCCAGATACGCAGTATTTT. Residues: CASSLDPPIGPDTQYF.

As regards this clonotype: A junction end diverges from the germline sequence, so it may reflect a read error. The chain recombines TRBV6-2 or TRBV6-3 with TRBJ2-7; D is undetermined. CDR3 length: 15 amino acids. Germline lookup yields CDR1 MNHEY and CDR2 SVGEGT. This chain's CDR3 is CAGSYRKGYPYEQYF. DNA of the CDR3: TGTGCCGGCAGTTACAGAAAGGGATATCCCTACGAGCAGTACTTC.

V and J are TRBV30 and TRBJ2-6; D possibly corresponds to TRBD2 (7 bases). The CDR3 has 16 residues. The germline gives CDR1 GTSNPN, CDR2 SVGIG (reference sequence). With 2 bases removed from V and 3 bases from J, the gap between germline ends came to 14 bases. CDR3 coding DNA: TGTGCCTGGAGTAGGGGGGGCGCGTTTGGGGCCAACGTCCTGACTTTC. Translating gives CAWSRGGAFGANVLTF.